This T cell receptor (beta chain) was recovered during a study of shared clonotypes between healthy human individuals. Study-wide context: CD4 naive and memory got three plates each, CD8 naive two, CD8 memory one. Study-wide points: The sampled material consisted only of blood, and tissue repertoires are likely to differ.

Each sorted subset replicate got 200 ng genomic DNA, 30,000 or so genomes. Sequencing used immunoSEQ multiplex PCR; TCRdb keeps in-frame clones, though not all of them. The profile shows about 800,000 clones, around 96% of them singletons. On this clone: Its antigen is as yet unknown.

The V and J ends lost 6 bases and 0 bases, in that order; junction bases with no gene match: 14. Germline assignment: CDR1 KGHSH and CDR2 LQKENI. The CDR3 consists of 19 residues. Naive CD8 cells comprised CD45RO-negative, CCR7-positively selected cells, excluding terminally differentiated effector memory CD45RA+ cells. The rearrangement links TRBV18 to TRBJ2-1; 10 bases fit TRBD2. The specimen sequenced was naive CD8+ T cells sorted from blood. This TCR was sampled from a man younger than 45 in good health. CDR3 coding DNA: TGTGCCAGCTCTCCCCTATTTGGAGCTAGCGGGAGCTCCTACAATGAGCAGTTCTTC. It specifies CASSPLFGASGSSYNEQFF.